The rows below give T cell receptor beta chains drawn from one sample of a study of PD-L1 blockade in urothelial cancer. TCRdb keeps only in-frame clones here, not all; method: immunoSEQ multiplex PCR. The sample records over 75,000 clones, 70% to 90% being singletons. The input for sequencing was PBMCs, taken around atezolizumab (anti-PD-L1) treatment. These TCRs come from a man aged 55 to 69 with urothelial cancer. Each CDR3 is given with its conserved first and last residue. The D gene is left open where the match is weak. Clone size appears in some rows only: once, few, many, or a class for an expanded clone.

d_gene	v_gene	abundance	j_gene	CDR3nt	CDR3aa
.	TRBV6-6	.	TRBJ2-3	TGTGCCAGCATCATGAGAGGGGGTCCAGGAGATACGCAGTATTTT	CASIMRGGPGDTQYF
.	TRBV20-1	few	TRBJ1-2	TGCAGTGCTCGAAACAGCTATGGCTACACCTTC	CSARNSYGYTF
.	TRBV5-1	.	TRBJ1-4	TGCGCCAGCAGCTCAGACCCCGGGAGGGTTCGTGAAAAACTGTTTTTT	CASSSDPGRVREKLFF
.	TRBV4-2	few	TRBJ2-1	TGTGCCAGCAGCCAAGACTCCCGAGGCAACACCTACAATGAGCAGTTCTTC	CASSQDSRGNTYNEQFF
.	TRBV9	.	TRBJ2-5	TGTGCCAGCAGCGTAGGGGGAGGTTTCTATGAGACCCAGTACTTC	CASSVGGGFYETQYF
TRBD1	TRBV29-1	.	TRBJ1-1	TGCAGCGCTAGGACCGGGGACAGGGTGGGCACTGAAGCTTTCTTT	CSARTGDRVGTEAFF
TRBD1	TRBV5-1	.	TRBJ1-2	TGCGCCAGCAGCTTACAGGGGGACTATGGCTACACCTTC	CASSLQGDYGYTF
.	TRBV14	many	TRBJ1-2	TGTGCCAGCAGCCAAGGCCAGACACGCAACTATGGCTACACCTTC	CASSQGQTRNYGYTF
.	TRBV2	.	TRBJ2-5	TGTGCCTCAACCTATTATAAGACAGAACAAGAGACCCAGTACTTC	CASTYYKTEQETQYF
TRBD2	TRBV7-3	.	TRBJ2-1	TGTGCCAGCAGCACTCGGACTAGCGGGTACTACAATGAGCAGTTCTTC	CASSTRTSGYYNEQFF
TRBD1	TRBV5-1	.	TRBJ2-1	TGCGCCAGCAGCTCCACAGGGGACTCCTACAATGAGCAGTTCTTC	CASSSTGDSYNEQFF
.	TRBV18	.	TRBJ2-7	TGTGCCAGCTCACCACCGGGGCTCTACGAGCAGTACTTC	CASSPPGLYEQYF
.	TRBV5-6	few	TRBJ1-1	TGTGCCAGCAGCTTGACAGGGACAAACACTGAAGCTTTCTTT	CASSLTGTNTEAFF
.	TRBV9	.	TRBJ2-3	TGTGCCAGCAGCGTAACGGGGGAACGGGTTGATACGCAGTATTTT	CASSVTGERVDTQYF
.	TRBV27	.	TRBJ1-5	TGTGCCAGCAGACCCCGACAGGACAATCAGCCCCAGCATTTT	CASRPRQDNQPQHF
.	TRBV6-5	.	TRBJ2-7	TGTGCCAGCAGTCGGGGGTCAGGGGGGTCCTACGAGCAGTACTTC	CASSRGSGGSYEQYF
.	TRBV9	once	TRBJ2-1	TGTGCCAGCAGCGTAGAAGGGAGTGTCAATGAGCAGTTCTTC	CASSVEGSVNEQFF
TRBD2	TRBV28	.	TRBJ2-1	TGTGCCAGCAACCTAGCGGGGTACAATGAGCAGTTCTTC	CASNLAGYNEQFF
.	TRBV30	.	TRBJ1-4	TGTGCCTGGGGTAGGGGTTCGGCTAATGAAAAACTGTTTTTT	CAWGRGSANEKLFF
.	TRBV28	.	TRBJ2-1	TGTGCCAGCAGTCCAGAGCGGCAGGTCACAATCGAGCAGTTCTTC	CASSPERQVTIEQFF
TRBD1	TRBV30	.	TRBJ2-5	TGTGCCTGGAGTGTACAGGGGGCAGAGACCCAGTACTTC	CAWSVQGAETQYF
.	TRBV20-1	few	TRBJ1-2	TGCAGTGCTACAAATAACTATGGCTACACCTTC	CSATNNYGYTF
.	TRBV6-5	once	TRBJ2-2	TGTGCCAGCAGGCCAGGGCCCGGGGAGCTGTTTTTT	CASRPGPGELFF
TRBD2	TRBV6-6	.	TRBJ2-7	TGTGCCACCCAGGGGACTAGCTCCTACGAGCAGTACTTC	CATQGTSSYEQYF
.	TRBV28	.	TRBJ1-2	TGTGCCAGCAGTTTCGTCGGGCGGGGTGGCTATGGCTACACCTTC	CASSFVGRGGYGYTF
.	TRBV6-6	few	TRBJ1-1	TGTGCCAGCAGTTACTCATTCATGAACACTGAAGCTTTCTTT	CASSYSFMNTEAFF
TRBD2	TRBV19	.	TRBJ2-1	TGTGCCAGTAGTATGGGACTAGACGGCTACAATGAGCAGTTCTTC	CASSMGLDGYNEQFF
TRBD2	TRBV27	.	TRBJ2-7	TGTGCCAGCAGTTACCTTCCAGTCGGCGGGAGCGAGTACGAGCAGTACTTC	CASSYLPVGGSEYEQYF
TRBD1	TRBV29-1	.	TRBJ2-2	TGCAGCGTTGTTTCACAGGGGGCCGGGGAGCTGTTTTTT	CSVVSQGAGELFF
.	TRBV28	.	TRBJ2-7	TGTGCCAGCAGCAACAGACAGCCCGTGTACTTC	CASSNRQPVYF
TRBD1	TRBV19	.	TRBJ2-4	TGTGCCAGTAGGAACCAGGGGGCCACCAAAAACATTCAGTACTTC	CASRNQGATKNIQYF
TRBD2	TRBV6-5	.	TRBJ2-4	TGTGCCAGCAGTTACTCGAGCGGGGGCTTGAACATTCAGTACTTC	CASSYSSGGLNIQYF
.	TRBV19	once	TRBJ1-3	TGTGCCAGTAGTATTGGAGGGGTTGGAAACACCATATATTTT	CASSIGGVGNTIYF
TRBD1	TRBV27	few	TRBJ2-5	TGTGCCAGCAGTTTCCTACAGGGGCTGGGAGAGACCCAGTACTTC	CASSFLQGLGETQYF
.	TRBV9	few	TRBJ1-1	TGTGCCAGCAGCGTAGGTCTAGATGCTTTCTTT	CASSVGLDAFF
.	TRBV2	.	TRBJ2-7	TGTGCCAGTCAGACAGCGCCCTACGAGCAGTACTTC	CASQTAPYEQYF
.	TRBV7-2	.	TRBJ1-1	TGTGCCAGCCGTTCGGGCGGGACGGCTGAAGCTTTCTTT	CASRSGGTAEAFF
TRBD1	TRBV5-1	.	TRBJ2-1	TGCGCCAGCAGCTCACTGACAGGGGGTAACTACAATGAGCAGTTCTTC	CASSSLTGGNYNEQFF
.	TRBV1	.	TRBJ1-2	TGCACCAGCAGCCACCCCAGGGGTCCGGGTCCCACTGCCTATGGCTACACCTTC	CTSSHPRGPGPTAYGYTF
.	TRBV5-1	.	TRBJ1-5	TGCGCCAGCAGCTTTGAGAGCAATCAGCCCCAGCATTTT	CASSFESNQPQHF
TRBD1	TRBV2	.	TRBJ2-7	TGTGCCAGCGTTTACGGGACAGGGAGGTACGAGCAGTACTTC	CASVYGTGRYEQYF
TRBD1	TRBV11-2	.	TRBJ2-7	TGTGCCAGCAGCTTAAACAGGGGGCAAGAGCAGTACTTC	CASSLNRGQEQYF
TRBD1	TRBV28	.	TRBJ2-5	TGTGCCAGCAGTTTTAAAACCGGGACCCAGGGGGACCAAGAGACCCAGTACTTC	CASSFKTGTQGDQETQYF
.	TRBV30	.	TRBJ2-1	TGTGCCTGGAGTGTACTGGATGAGCAGTTCTTC	CAWSVLDEQFF
.	TRBV5-1	.	TRBJ1-1	TGCGCCAGCAGCTCGGCAGGCACTGAAGCTTTCTTT	CASSSAGTEAFF
.	TRBV5-1	.	TRBJ1-1	TGCGCCAGCAGCTTGCTTAACACTGAAGCTTTCTTT	CASSLLNTEAFF
TRBD2	TRBV11-2	.	TRBJ2-1	TGTGCCAGCAGCGCGACTAGCGGGAGTCTGAATGAGCAGTTCTTC	CASSATSGSLNEQFF
.	TRBV2	.	TRBJ1-1	TGTGCCAGCAGTGAACAGGAGGTAACTGAAGCTTTCTTT	CASSEQEVTEAFF
.	TRBV5-1	few	TRBJ1-2	TGCGCCAGCAGCATGGACAACCCCAACTATGGCTACACCTTC	CASSMDNPNYGYTF
.	TRBV7-9	.	TRBJ1-1	TGTGCCAGCAGCTCCGCTGGAGGCACTGAAGCTTTCTTT	CASSSAGGTEAFF
TRBD2	TRBV7-7	.	TRBJ2-5	TGTGCTAGCAGCTTAAGCCTAGCGGAAGAGACCCAGTACTTC	CASSLSLAEETQYF
.	TRBV7-2	.	TRBJ2-7	TGTGCCAGCAGCTTCTTTTCCTACGAGCAGTACTTC	CASSFFSYEQYF
TRBD1	TRBV28	.	TRBJ1-4	TGTGCCAGCAGTTTATCAGGACAGGAGACGTCTGAAAAACTGTTTTTT	CASSLSGQETSEKLFF
.	TRBV10-2	.	TRBJ2-3	TGCGCCAGCAGTGAGGGGGGCCTGGGCACAGATACGCAGTATTTT	CASSEGGLGTDTQYF
.	TRBV5-1	.	TRBJ1-3	TGCGCCAGCAGAGTTCCAGGGCCTGGAAACACCATATATTTT	CASRVPGPGNTIYF
TRBD1	TRBV11-2	.	TRBJ1-6	TGTGCCAGCGCCGACCCGGGACAGGCTAATTCACCCCTCCACTTT	CASADPGQANSPLHF
TRBD1	TRBV2	.	TRBJ1-2	TGTGCCAGCCGAACCAGGGGGTTTGGCTACACCTTC	CASRTRGFGYTF
TRBD2	TRBV5-5	.	TRBJ2-1	TGTGCCAGCAGCTTACCTAGCGGATACAATGAGCAGTTCTTC	CASSLPSGYNEQFF
.	TRBV7-2	.	TRBJ2-4	TGTGCCAGCAGCAACCCTCGGGGGAGGGGGGAAAACATTCAGTACTTC	CASSNPRGRGENIQYF